A single sample gave rise to the 27 T cell receptor beta chains below, sequenced in a study of spatial heterogeneity in lung cancer. TCRdb ran MiXCR on the 5' RACE reads and lists one entry per CDR3 protein. The data show about 87,000 distinct CDR3 sequences, approximately 19% seen once. Regarding time point: blood at routine non-recurrence follow-up after resection. This specimen consisted of PBMCs, obtained at follow-up. The receptor set was obtained from a male donor with early-stage non-small cell lung cancer.

This clonotype was counted between two and nine times. V and J are TRBV12-3 or TRBV12-4 and TRBJ1-1; D uncertain. The CDR3 extends over 15 amino acids. Trimming removed 5 bases at V and 2 bases at J, with 15 bases between. As DNA, the CDR3 is TGTGCCAGCAGTCCTCCTCCCCGGGCTAACACTGAAGCTTTCTTT. Encoded protein: CASSPPPRANTEAFF.

Ten or more counts support this clonotype. This chain connects TRBV5-8 to TRBJ2-6; 7 nucleotides match TRBD1. This CDR3 is 17 amino acids long. Germline V gives CDR1 SGHTS, CDR2 YDEGEE. J lost 1 base, V lost 6 bases, and 10 bases had no gene match. CDR3 nucleotide sequence: TGTGCCAGCACCGAGGGGGCCCGTACTTCTGGGGCCAACGTCCTGACTTTC. Translated, it gives CASTEGARTSGANVLTF.

This clonotype was detected a few times. The genes are TRBV20-1 and TRBJ1-1, with a weak D call TRBD1 (6 bases). The germline V gene encodes CDR1 DFQATT and CDR2 SNEGSKA (reference sequence). The CDR3 consists of 10 residues. The CDR3 loop is CRATGPEAFF. CDR3 bases: TGCAGGGCCACAGGGCCTGAAGCTTTCTTT.

This clonotype has just a few counts. The chain recombines TRBV2 with TRBJ2-7; the match to TRBD1 covers 8 bases. The CDR3 runs 14 residues. CDR1 is SNHLY and CDR2 is FYNNEI in the germline V gene. J gave up 1 base and V 6 bases, and 5 bases lay outside the gene matches. Here the CDR3 reads CASSLGQGSYEQYV. The CDR3 coding sequence is TGTGCCAGCAGCCTTGGACAGGGATCCTACGAGCAGTACGTC.

The chain links TRBV12-3 or TRBV12-4 to TRBJ2-5; 8 nucleotides line up with TRBD1. CDR3 size: 14 residues. The trim removed 3 bases at V and 5 bases at J, leaving 5 bases unmatched. The CDR3 nucleotides are TGTGCCAGCAGTTTTTCAGGGGGCGAGGAGACCCAGTACTTC. It encodes CASSFSGGEETQYF.

In its sample, this clonotype was seen many times. This chain's CDR3 is CASSRPIRGGSGIDTQYF. The CDR3 nucleotides are TGTGCCAGCAGCCGTCCAATTAGGGGCGGGAGTGGCATAGATACGCAGTATTTT. This chain connects TRBV14 to TRBJ2-3; 7 bases agree with TRBD2. CDR3 length: 18 amino acids. J lost 5 bases, V lost 4 bases, and 18 bases had no gene match. Germline V lookup: CDR1 SGHDN, CDR2 FVKESK.

This clonotype came up many times. The chain combines TRBV12-3 or TRBV12-4 with TRBJ2-1; a possible D gene is TRBD2 (7 bases). Trimming shortened V by 2 bases and J by 8 bases, and 13 bases separated the two germline ends. The CDR3 spans 14 residues. As DNA, the CDR3 is TGTGCCAGCAGTTTATCACGGGGGGCACATGAGCAGTTCTTC. Translation gives CASSLSRGAHEQFF.

At least ten counts were recorded for this clonotype. This chain uses TRBV12-3 or TRBV12-4 with TRBJ2-5; 10 bases fit TRBD1. CDR3 length: 14 residues. V lost 5 bases and J lost 4; bases outside the gene matches: 4. CDR3 in amino acids: CASSPRDRGETQYF. DNA of the CDR3: TGTGCCAGCAGTCCGCGGGACAGGGGAGAGACCCAGTACTTC.

This clonotype was observed a few times. This chain uses TRBV24-1 with TRBJ2-1; no reliable D call. CDR3 length: 12 residues. Per the germline V gene, CDR1 is KGHDR and CDR2 is SFDVKD. Deletions cut 1 base from V and 10 bases from J, with 7 bases between. CDR3 sequence (DNA): TGTGCCACCAGTGATTTAAAACTGGAGCAGTTCTTC. It is translated as CATSDLKLEQFF.

The chain couples TRBV3-1 to TRBJ2-3, with 9 bases identical to TRBD1. The CDR3 length is 16 residues. CDR1 and CDR2 (germline): LGHDT, YNNKEL (reference sequence). Trimming removed 5 bases from V and 6 bases from J; junction bases left unmatched: 12. CDR3 residues: CASSEAAGTGRDTQYF. CDR3 nucleotide sequence: TGTGCCAGCAGCGAGGCCGCCGGGACAGGGAGGGATACGCAGTATTTT.

The chain employs TRBV2 and TRBJ1-2; weak D call: TRBD1 (6 bases). Germline V gives CDR1 SNHLY, CDR2 FYNNEI. The CDR3 consists of 14 residues. V lost 4 bases and J 8 bases, leaving 17 bases between the germline ends. CDR3: CASSADRNSGGYTF. The DNA of the CDR3 is TGTGCCAGCAGTGCCGACAGGAATAGTGGGGGCTACACCTTC.

The chain is built from TRBV19 and TRBJ1-4; 8 bases match TRBD1. CDR3 size: 17 residues. After removal of 5 bases from V and 1 base from J, the junction contained 9 bases not matched to a gene. Per the germline V gene, CDR1 is LNHDA and CDR2 is SQIVND (reference sequence). The CDR3 here is CASSPNDRGRTNEKLFF. In nucleotides, the CDR3 is TGTGCCAGTAGTCCAAATGACAGGGGAAGAACTAATGAAAAACTGTTTTTT.

The rearrangement uses TRBV9 and TRBJ1-1; a weak D match, TRBD1 (5 bases). Deletions cut 0 bases from V and 8 bases from J, with 11 bases between. Germline CDR1 and CDR2: SGDLS and YYNGEE. The CDR3 has 13 amino acids. CDR3: CASSVEQQGEAFF. The CDR3 nucleotides are TGTGCCAGCAGCGTAGAACAGCAGGGAGAAGCTTTCTTT.

This clonotype has only a few counts. The rearrangement joins TRBV6-5 to TRBJ1-2; 8 bases align to TRBD1. In germline, CDR1 is MNHEY, CDR2 SVGAGI. Trimming took 4 bases from V and 4 from J; bases not matched to a gene: 5. CDR3 length equals 14 residues. The CDR3 here is CASSLDRVLYGYTF. The CDR3 DNA is TGTGCCAGCAGTTTGGACAGGGTTCTCTATGGCTACACCTTC.

The CDR3 region has the DNA TGTGCCAGCCGTGAGGCCCCCCAGCGGGCCGTCAATGAGCAGTTCTTC. Amino acid sequence: CASREAPQRAVNEQFF. V and J are TRBV7-2 and TRBJ2-1; a weak D match, TRBD2 (6 bases). V was clipped by 8 bases and J by 6 bases, with 23 bases between them. Germline loops: CDR1 SGHTA, CDR2 FQGNSA. This CDR3 region has 16 residues.

This clonotype was counted only a few times. The CDR3 sequence: CASSLGGFANTGELFF. In DNA form, the CDR3 reads TGTGCCAGCAGCCTCGGGGGATTTGCGAACACCGGGGAGCTGTTTTTT. This chain joins TRBV9 and TRBJ2-2, with D possibly TRBD2 on 6 matching bases. V dropped 4 bases and J dropped 0 bases, with 13 bases sitting between them. Germline V CDR1 and CDR2: SGDLS, YYNGEE. This CDR3 is built from 16 residues.

The V gene is TRBV9, the J gene TRBJ1-2; 7 nucleotides match TRBD1. The CDR3 is 11 residues long. Germline V gene lookup returns CDR1 SGDLS and CDR2 YYNGEE. V lost 2 bases to trimming and J lost 10 bases; unmatched junction nucleotides: 2. The CDR3 loop is CASSVGQLYTF. The CDR3 DNA sequence: TGTGCCAGCAGCGTGGGACAGCTCTACACCTTC.

The chain recombines TRBV6-6 with TRBJ1-2; a possible D gene is TRBD1 (5 bases). Trimming shortened V by 2 bases and J by 7 bases, and 20 bases separated the two germline ends. There are 16 residues in the CDR3. Germline V lookup: CDR1 MNHNY, CDR2 SVGAGI (reference sequence). CDR3 DNA sequence: TGTGCCAGCAGTTACCTTGTCGAGGGGACGGCGACTGGCTACACCTTC. Translating it yields CASSYLVEGTATGYTF.

This clonotype was recorded only once. Written as DNA, the CDR3 is TGTGCCAGCAGCCCCCAGGCGGTAGCGGGCTACAATGAGCAGTTCTTC. Translating it yields CASSPQAVAGYNEQFF. The gene calls are TRBV7-3 and TRBJ2-1; 7 bases agree with TRBD2. This CDR3 has 16 residues. CDR1 and CDR2 from the germline V gene are SGHTA and FQGTGA. V lost 5 bases, J lost 3 bases, and 10 bases stayed unmatched.

This clonotype has just a few counts. The J gene is TRBJ1-4, the V gene TRBV6-6, with 9 bases that match TRBD1. The CDR3 covers 15 residues. V shed 6 bases and J 8 bases; nucleotides not matched to a gene: 10. CDR1 and CDR2 (germline): MNHNY, SVGAGI (reference sequence). The CDR3 is CASRSTGQGGEKLFF. The CDR3 DNA sequence: TGTGCCAGCAGAAGTACGGGACAGGGAGGGGAAAAACTGTTTTTT.

The chain joins TRBV7-6 to TRBJ1-5, with TRBD1 matching 8 bases. After removal of 4 bases from V and 0 bases from J, the junction contained 2 bases not matched to a gene. CDR1 is SGHVS, CDR2 FNYEAQ, per germline. The length of the CDR3 is 15 residues. The CDR3 spells CASSSGQVSNQPQHF. In nucleotides, the CDR3 is TGTGCCAGCAGCTCGGGACAGGTTAGCAATCAGCCCCAGCATTTT. The full variable domain, in which reference TRBV7-6 and TRBJ1-5 provide the parts outside the CDR3, is GAGVSQSPRYKVTKRGQDVALRCDPISGHVSLYWYRQALGQGPEFLTYFNYEAQQDKSGLPNDRFSAERPEGSISTLTIQRTEQRDSAMYRCASSSGQVSNQPQHFGDGTRLSIL.

In its sample, this clonotype was seen a few times. The chain couples TRBV5-4 to TRBJ1-5, with 10 bases fitting TRBD1. The CDR3 length is 15 residues. Per the germline V gene, CDR1 is SGHNT and CDR2 is YYREEE (reference sequence). V was pared by 4 bases and J by 7 bases, with 8 bases of the junction left unmatched. CDR3 sequence: CASSLDRGQGQPQHF. CDR3 DNA sequence: TGTGCCAGCAGCCTAGACAGGGGGCAAGGGCAGCCCCAGCATTTT.

This clonotype was seen more than once but under ten times. V is TRBV5-4 and J is TRBJ2-7, with 8 bases matching TRBD2. After removal of 3 bases from V and 4 bases from J, the junction contained 3 bases not matched to a gene. The CDR3 runs 13 residues. CDR1 and CDR2 (germline): SGHNT, YYREEE (reference sequence). In nucleotides, the CDR3 is TGTGCCAGCAGCTCGGGGGGGTCTTACGAGCAGTACTTC. This sequence encodes CASSSGGSYEQYF. Based on the CDR3 plus reference TRBV5-4 and TRBJ2-7, the full variable domain is ETGVTQSPTHLIKTRGQQVTLRCSSQSGHNTVSWYQQALGQGPQFIFQYYREEENGRGNFPPRFSGLQFPNYSSELNVNALELDDSALYLCASSSGGSYEQYFGPGTRLTVT.

The chain carries TRBV12-5 and TRBJ2-3; possibly TRBD2 for D (6 bases). The V gene's germline CDR1 is LGHNT and CDR2 FRNRAP. The CDR3 loop spans 16 amino acids. The V end was cut by 4 bases, the J end by 0 bases, with 14 bases between. The CDR3 bases are TGTGCTAGTGGTTCACCGGCGGGGACTAGCACAGATACGCAGTATTTT. This translates into CASGSPAGTSTDTQYF.

The V call is TRBV24-1, the J call TRBJ2-1; D gene ambiguous. This CDR3 has 14 amino acids. V lost 6 bases and J 2 bases, leaving 10 bases between the germline ends. The germline gives CDR1 KGHDR, CDR2 SFDVKD. CDR3 nucleotides: TGTGCCACCAGTCCAGCAAAAGCCTACAATGAGCAGTTCTTC. It is translated as CATSPAKAYNEQFF.

This sequence joins TRBV6-5 and TRBJ2-3; the D is unclear. V dropped 4 bases and J dropped 0 bases, with 11 bases sitting between them. CDR1 is MNHEY and CDR2 is SVGAGI in the germline V gene. The CDR3 sequence is 15 residues long. The CDR3 DNA reads as TGTGCCAGCAGTTCCGGACCATCTAGCACAGATACGCAGTATTTT. It yields the protein CASSSGPSSTDTQYF.

A few counts support this clonotype. V and J are TRBV6-2 or TRBV6-3 and TRBJ1-6; TRBD1 is a possible D gene (6 bases). Per germline, CDR1 MNHEY and CDR2 SVGEGT. This CDR3 has 14 residues. V lost 8 bases and J 9 bases, leaving 17 bases between the germline ends. The CDR3 DNA sequence: TGTGCCAGCGCCGTCAGGACAGTGAGTTCACCCCTCCACTTT. As protein: CASAVRTVSSPLHF.